This T cell receptor beta chain comes out of a study of beta chain features in type 1 diabetes. Findings and limits, study-wide: For Type 1 diabetes patients, all four CD4+ subsets carried TCRB CDR3s that were moderately but significantly shorter. Among type 1 diabetes patients, VDJ junctions had fewer insertions and more deletions.

Germline loops: CDR1 LGHNA, CDR2 YNFKEQ. The germline V and J ends were trimmed by 0 bases and 0 bases, with 8 bases remaining between them. The CDR3 spans 16 residues. The authors took one heparinised blood draw, averaging approximately 110 mL, from each donor. There are a few counts of this clone. Its antigen is still unknown. Expressed TCRB transcripts were sequenced, since all the RNA that had been isolated was reverse transcribed. Measured with immunoSEQ multiplex PCR; TCRdb has only the in-frame clones, and not every one. The table records some 110,000 clones, about 17% of them present only once.

Sequenced material: central memory CD4+ T cells from blood. The TCR sequence derives from a man aged 25 to 40 with type 1 diabetes. This chain connects TRBV4-2 to TRBJ2-2; perhaps TRBD2 as D (6 bases). CDR3 sequence (DNA): TGTGCCAGCAGCCAAGACGGGGGTCCGAACACCGGGGAGCTGTTTTTT. Residues: CASSQDGGPNTGELFF.